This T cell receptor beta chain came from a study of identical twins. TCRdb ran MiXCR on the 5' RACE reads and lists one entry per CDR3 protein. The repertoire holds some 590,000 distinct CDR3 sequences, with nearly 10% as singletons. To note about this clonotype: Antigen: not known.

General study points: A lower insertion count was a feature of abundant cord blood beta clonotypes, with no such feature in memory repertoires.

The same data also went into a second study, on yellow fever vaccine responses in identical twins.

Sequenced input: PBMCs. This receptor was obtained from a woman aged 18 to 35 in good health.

The CDR3 spells CASSLTGTGGVRQETQYF. CDR3 nucleotides: TGTGCCAGCAGTTTAACCGGGACAGGGGGCGTTCGTCAAGAGACCCAGTACTTC. The gene calls are TRBV28 and TRBJ2-5; 12 positions match TRBD1. CDR1 and CDR2 (germline): MDHEN, SYDVKM. The CDR3 covers 18 residues. Trimming took 2 bases from V and 2 from J; bases not matched to a gene: 9.